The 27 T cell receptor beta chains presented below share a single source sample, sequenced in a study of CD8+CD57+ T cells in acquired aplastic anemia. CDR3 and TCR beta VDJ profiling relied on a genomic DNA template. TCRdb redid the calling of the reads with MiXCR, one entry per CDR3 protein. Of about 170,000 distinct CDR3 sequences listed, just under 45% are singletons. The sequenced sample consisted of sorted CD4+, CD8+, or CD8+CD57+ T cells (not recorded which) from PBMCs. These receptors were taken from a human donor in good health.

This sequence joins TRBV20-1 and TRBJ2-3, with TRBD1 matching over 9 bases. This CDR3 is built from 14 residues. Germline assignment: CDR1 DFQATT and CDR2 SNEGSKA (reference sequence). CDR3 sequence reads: CSTKGTGFTDTQYF. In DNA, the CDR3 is TGCAGCACTAAGGGGACAGGGTTTACAGATACGCAGTATTTT.

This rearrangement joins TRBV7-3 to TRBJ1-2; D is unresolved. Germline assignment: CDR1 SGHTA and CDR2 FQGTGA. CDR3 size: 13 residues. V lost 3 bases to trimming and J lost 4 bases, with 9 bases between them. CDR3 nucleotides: TGTGCCAGCAGCTTTGCACAGTCCTATGGCTACACCTTC. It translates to CASSFAQSYGYTF.

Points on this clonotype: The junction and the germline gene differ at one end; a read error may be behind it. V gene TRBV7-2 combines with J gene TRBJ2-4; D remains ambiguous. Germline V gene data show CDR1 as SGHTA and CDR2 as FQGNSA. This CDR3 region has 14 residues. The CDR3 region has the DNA TGTGCCAGCAGCGAAGAGGTAGCCAAAGACATTCAGTACTTC. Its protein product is CASSEEVAKDIQYF.

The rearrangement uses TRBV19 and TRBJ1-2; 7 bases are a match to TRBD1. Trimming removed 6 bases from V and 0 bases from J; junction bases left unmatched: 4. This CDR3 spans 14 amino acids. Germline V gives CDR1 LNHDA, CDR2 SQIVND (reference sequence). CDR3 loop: CASRTGTANYGYTF. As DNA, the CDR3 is TGTGCCAGTAGGACAGGGACTGCTAACTATGGCTACACCTTC.

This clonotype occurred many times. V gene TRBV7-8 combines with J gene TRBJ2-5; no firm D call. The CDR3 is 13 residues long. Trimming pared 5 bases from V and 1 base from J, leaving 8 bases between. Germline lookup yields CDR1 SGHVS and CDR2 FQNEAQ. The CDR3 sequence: CASSIGPQETQYF. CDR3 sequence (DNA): TGTGCCAGCAGCATAGGGCCCCAAGAGACCCAGTACTTC.

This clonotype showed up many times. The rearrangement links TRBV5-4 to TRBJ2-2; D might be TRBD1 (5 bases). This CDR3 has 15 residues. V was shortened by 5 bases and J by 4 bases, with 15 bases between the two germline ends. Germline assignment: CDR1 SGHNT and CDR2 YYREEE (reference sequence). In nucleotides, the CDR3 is TGTGCCAGCAGTCTTCAGGGCCAGCCCACCGGGGAGCTGTTTTTT. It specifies CASSLQGQPTGELFF.

CDR3 DNA sequence: TGTGCCAGCAGATCGGGCAGGGGCACTTTCTTT. As protein: CASRSGRGTFF. This chain connects TRBV5-4 to TRBJ1-1, with TRBD1 as a possible D gene (6 bases). Trimming stripped 5 bases from V and 12 bases from J, with 14 bases between. CDR1 is SGHNT, CDR2 YYREEE, per germline (reference sequence). The CDR3 consists of 11 residues.

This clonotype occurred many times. CDR3 protein: CASGSLGGEQYF. The CDR3, as DNA: TGTGCTAGTGGTTCACTAGGGGGGGAGCAGTACTTC. The gene calls are TRBV12-5 and TRBJ2-7, with D perhaps being TRBD1 or TRBD2 (6 bases each). The CDR3 runs to 12 residues. CDR1 is LGHNT and CDR2 is FRNRAP in the germline V gene. Trimming stripped 4 bases from V and 7 bases from J, with 11 bases between.

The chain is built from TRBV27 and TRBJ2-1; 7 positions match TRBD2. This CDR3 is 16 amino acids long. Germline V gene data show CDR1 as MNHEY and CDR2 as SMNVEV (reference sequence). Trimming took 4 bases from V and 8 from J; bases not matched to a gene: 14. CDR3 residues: CASSSLGGSTRDEQFF. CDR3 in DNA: TGTGCCAGCAGTTCTCTCGGCGGGAGCACCCGGGATGAGCAGTTCTTC.

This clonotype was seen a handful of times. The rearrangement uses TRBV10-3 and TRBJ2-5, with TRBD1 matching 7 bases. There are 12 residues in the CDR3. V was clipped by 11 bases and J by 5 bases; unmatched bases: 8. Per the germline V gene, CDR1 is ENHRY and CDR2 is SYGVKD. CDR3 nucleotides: TGTGCCTCAGGGACAGCCGACGAGACCCAGTACTTC. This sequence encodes CASGTADETQYF.

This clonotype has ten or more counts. The CDR3 sequence is CASSPHAYEQYF. CDR3 sequence (DNA): TGTGCCAGCAGTCCGCATGCCTACGAGCAGTACTTC. V is TRBV6-1 and J is TRBJ2-7; D is ambiguous. Deletions cut 5 bases from V and 2 bases from J, with 7 bases between. The length of the CDR3 is 12 residues. In germline, CDR1 is MNHNS, CDR2 SASEGT.

The CDR3 is CASSSVAGNEQFF. In nucleotides, the CDR3 is TGTGCCAGCAGCTCCGTAGCGGGCAATGAGCAGTTCTTC. The chain couples TRBV7-2 to TRBJ2-1; 7 bases agree with TRBD2. The ends lost 4 bases at V and 6 bases at J; junction bases unmatched: 3. Germline loops: CDR1 SGHTA, CDR2 FQGNSA. The length of the CDR3 is 13 residues.

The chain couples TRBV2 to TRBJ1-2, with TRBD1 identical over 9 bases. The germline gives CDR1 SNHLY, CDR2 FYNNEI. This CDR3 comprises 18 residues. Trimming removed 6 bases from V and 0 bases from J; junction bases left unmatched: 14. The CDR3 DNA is TGTGCCAGCAGAACCCTCCGGGACAGGGAACTAACTAACTATGGCTACACCTTC. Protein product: CASRTLRDRELTNYGYTF.

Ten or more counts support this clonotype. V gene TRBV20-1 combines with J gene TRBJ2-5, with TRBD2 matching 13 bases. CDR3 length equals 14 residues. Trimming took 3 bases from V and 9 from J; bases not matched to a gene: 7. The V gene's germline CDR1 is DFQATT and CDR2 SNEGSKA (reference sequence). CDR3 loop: CSARTSGRTGAQYF. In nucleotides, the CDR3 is TGCAGTGCTAGGACTAGCGGGAGGACCGGGGCCCAGTACTTC.

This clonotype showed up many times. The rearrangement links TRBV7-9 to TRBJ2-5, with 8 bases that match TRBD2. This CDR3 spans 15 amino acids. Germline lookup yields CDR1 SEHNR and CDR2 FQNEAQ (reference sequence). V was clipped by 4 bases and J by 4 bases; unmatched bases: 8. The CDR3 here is CASSYSGGQRETQYF. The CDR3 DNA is TGTGCCAGCAGCTATTCGGGGGGGCAGAGAGAGACCCAGTACTTC.

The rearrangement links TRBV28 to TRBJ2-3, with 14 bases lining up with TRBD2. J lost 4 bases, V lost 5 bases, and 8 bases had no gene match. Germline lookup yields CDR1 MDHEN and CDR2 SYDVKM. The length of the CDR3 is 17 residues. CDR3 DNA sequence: TGTGCCAGCAGTGATGCCGGACTAGCGGGAGGCCCAGATACGCAGTATTTT. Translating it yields CASSDAGLAGGPDTQYF.

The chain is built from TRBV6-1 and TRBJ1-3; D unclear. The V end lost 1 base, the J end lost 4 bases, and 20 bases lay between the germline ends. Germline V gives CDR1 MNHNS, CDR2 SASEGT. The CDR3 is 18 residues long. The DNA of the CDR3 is TGTGCCAGCAGTGAAGATATCCCCTTTTCATGGCTCGGAAACACCATATATTTT. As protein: CASSEDIPFSWLGNTIYF.

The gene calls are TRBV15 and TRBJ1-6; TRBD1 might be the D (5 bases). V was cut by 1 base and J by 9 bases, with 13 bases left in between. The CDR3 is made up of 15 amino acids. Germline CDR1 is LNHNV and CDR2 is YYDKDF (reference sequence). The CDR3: CATSRVGEGSSPLHF. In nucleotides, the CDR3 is TGTGCCACCAGCAGAGTAGGGGAGGGGTCTTCACCCCTCCACTTT.

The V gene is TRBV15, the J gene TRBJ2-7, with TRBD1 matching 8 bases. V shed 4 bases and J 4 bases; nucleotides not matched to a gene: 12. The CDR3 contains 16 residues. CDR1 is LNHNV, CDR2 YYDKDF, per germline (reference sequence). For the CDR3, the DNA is TGTGCCACCAGCACGAGGGACGGGACAGGCAGTTACGAGCAGTACTTC. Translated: CATSTRDGTGSYEQYF.

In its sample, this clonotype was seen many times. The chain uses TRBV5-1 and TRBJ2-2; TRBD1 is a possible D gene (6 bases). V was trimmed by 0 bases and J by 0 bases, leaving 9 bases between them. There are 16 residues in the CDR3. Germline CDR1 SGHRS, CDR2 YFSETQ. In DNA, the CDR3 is TGCGCCAGCAGCTTGGCCGGGACACCGAACACCGGGGAGCTGTTTTTT. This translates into CASSLAGTPNTGELFF.

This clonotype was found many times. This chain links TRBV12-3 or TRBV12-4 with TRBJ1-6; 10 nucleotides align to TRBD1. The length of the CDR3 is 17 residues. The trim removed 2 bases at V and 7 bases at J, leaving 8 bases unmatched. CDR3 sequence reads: CASSLRDGQGDNSPLHF. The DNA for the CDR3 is TGTGCCAGCAGTTTAAGGGATGGACAGGGGGACAATTCACCCCTCCACTTT.

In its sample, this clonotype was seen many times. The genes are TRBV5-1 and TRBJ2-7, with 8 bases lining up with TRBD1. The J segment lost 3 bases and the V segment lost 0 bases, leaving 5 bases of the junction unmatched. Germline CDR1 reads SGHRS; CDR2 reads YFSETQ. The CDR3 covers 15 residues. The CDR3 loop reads CASSLEAGGNYEQYF. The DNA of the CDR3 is TGCGCCAGCAGCTTGGAGGCAGGGGGCAACTACGAGCAGTACTTC.

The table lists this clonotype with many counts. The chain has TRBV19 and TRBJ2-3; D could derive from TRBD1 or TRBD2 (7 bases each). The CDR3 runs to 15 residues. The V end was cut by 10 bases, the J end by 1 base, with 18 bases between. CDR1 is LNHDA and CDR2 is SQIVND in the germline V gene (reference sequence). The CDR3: CATGGGDRGTDTQYF. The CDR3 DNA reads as TGTGCCACAGGCGGGGGAGACAGGGGCACAGATACGCAGTATTTT.

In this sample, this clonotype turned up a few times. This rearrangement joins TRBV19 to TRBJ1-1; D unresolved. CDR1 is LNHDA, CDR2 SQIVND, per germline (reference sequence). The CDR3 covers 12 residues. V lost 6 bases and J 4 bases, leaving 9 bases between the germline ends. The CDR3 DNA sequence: TGTGCCAGTAGGCCAGGTGGCACTGAAGCTTTCTTT. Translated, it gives CASRPGGTEAFF.

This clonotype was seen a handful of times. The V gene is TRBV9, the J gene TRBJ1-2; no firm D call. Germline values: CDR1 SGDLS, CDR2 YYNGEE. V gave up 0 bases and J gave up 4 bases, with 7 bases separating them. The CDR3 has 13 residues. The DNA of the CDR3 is TGTGCCAGCAGCGTAGAAGGGAGCTATGGCTACACCTTC. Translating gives CASSVEGSYGYTF. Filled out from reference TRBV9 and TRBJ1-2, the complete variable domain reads DSGVTQTPKHLITATGQRVTLRCSPRSGDLSVYWYQQSLDQGLQFLIQYYNGEERAKGNILERFSAQQFPDLHSELNLSSLELGDSALYFCASSVEGSYGYTFGSGTRLTVV.

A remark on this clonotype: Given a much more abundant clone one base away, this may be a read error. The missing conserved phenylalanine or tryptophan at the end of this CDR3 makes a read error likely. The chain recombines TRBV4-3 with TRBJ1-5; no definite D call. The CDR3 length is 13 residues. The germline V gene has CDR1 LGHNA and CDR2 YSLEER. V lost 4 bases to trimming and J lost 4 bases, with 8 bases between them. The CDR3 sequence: CASSPATNQPQHS. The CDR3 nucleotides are TGCGCCAGCAGCCCCGCAACGAATCAGCCCCAGCATTCT.

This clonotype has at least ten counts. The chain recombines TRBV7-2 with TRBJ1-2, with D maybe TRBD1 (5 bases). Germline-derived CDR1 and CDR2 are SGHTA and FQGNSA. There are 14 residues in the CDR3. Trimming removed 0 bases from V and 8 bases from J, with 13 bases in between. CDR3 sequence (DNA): TGTGCCAGCAGCTTAGCAGCGGCAGGGTTCGGCTACACCTTC. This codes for CASSLAAAGFGYTF.